The TCR beta chain described here comes from a study of blood T cell repertoires in COVID-19. Study summary: Italy, Spain and the United States were the sources of the convalescent and acute COVID-19 samples. Sample material is recorded as cDNA or gDNA derived from T cells, B-cell-depleted T cells, or PBMCs.

This clone was recorded a few times. As processed by the authors: Amplification of reference gene primers provided the estimated nucleated cell counts. Data came from immunoSEQ multiplex PCR; TCRdb stores just in-frame clones and leaves some out. D and trimming were read from the DNA, whereas the V and J calls and clone size are those reported in that table. Of roughly 350,000 clones listed, over 75% are singletons. Trimming shortened V by 3 bases and J by 1 base, and 6 bases separated the two germline ends. The germline gives CDR1 LNHDA, CDR2 SQIVND (reference sequence). The CDR3 length is 13 residues. One Seattle source followed patients from active infection through their disease course.

The sequence came from a woman aged 30 to 39 with COVID-19, enrolled during active disease. The source material was peripheral blood. The chain employs TRBV19 and TRBJ1-1; D is unresolved. The CDR3 DNA sequence: TGTGCCAGTAGTATCGGGGAGAACACTGAAGCTTTCTTT. Translating gives CASSIGENTEAFF.